The clone carrying this T cell receptor (beta chain) showed up just a few times. Its target is unknown. This sample is part of a study of CD8+ T cells in alopecia areata. Study-wide points: In lesional scalp, particularly from alopecia totalis/universalis, clonality was higher than in normal scalp. TCR sharing was clearer in mice than between patients, perhaps partly owing to patient HLA diversity.

CDR1 and CDR2 (germline): MNHEY, SMNVEV (reference sequence). V lost 5 bases, J lost 4 bases, and 9 bases stayed unmatched. CDR3 size: 15 residues. The authors extracted RNA and reverse transcribed it into cDNA as the sequencing template. Some clones are missing from TCRdb's copy, which holds only in-frame ones; the method was immunoSEQ multiplex PCR. The profile shows about 110,000 clones, 59% of them singletons. The rearrangement links TRBV27 to TRBJ1-2; 8 bases map to TRBD1. Sequencing was performed on CD8+ T cells sorted from blood. The source is a human donor in good health. The CDR3 nucleotides read TGTGCCAGCAGTGGACATCCCACAGGGGGCTATGGCTACACCTTC. Protein product: CASSGHPTGGYGYTF.